The T cell receptor beta chain described here comes from a study of T cell responses to AZD1222 COVID-19 vaccine (dated by TCRdb to the early 2020s). Turning to the overall study: A total of 233 trial participants underwent TCR sequencing, of whom 200 to 220 had received two doses of AZD1222 and about 26 had received two doses of the MenACWY control vaccine. Trial participants were enrolled by age into subgroups of 18-55, 56-69 and 70-plus years, and about 150, 27 and 61 TCR-sequenced participants, respectively, were included in these subgroups. Overall study results and their limits: Reportedly, close to half of the unique spike-specific TCRs recognized epitopes lying outside the regions that are mutated in the B.1.351 and B.1.1.7 variants. Because no samples from the day 14 peak response were available, repertoires could be characterized only after the peak T cell response. Spike-specific TCR breadth and depth rose significantly after two AZD1222 doses compared with day 0 and with MenACWY recipients. The whole spike protein was spanned by vaccine-associated CD4 TCRs, and dominant responses were seen in regions 160-218 and 743-854. Conclusions about previously exposed vaccinees were limited because only six or seven AZD1222 recipients were SARS-CoV-2 seropositive at baseline. In the small 56-69-year group, the increase in depth fell short of significance, most likely because of low power. Participants were mostly white British and included more females than males, and it was suggested by the authors that clonal diversity may have been underestimated.

The CDR3 regions of human TCRbeta chains were subjected to immunosequencing. The authors' analysis ran thus. TCRs in the repertoires were matched against a reference library of SARS-CoV-2-specific TCRs that had been generated with the MIRA antigen-specificity platform. Breadth was defined as the fraction of unique TCRs that were SARS-CoV-2-associated. Depth was defined as the fraction of total T cells that were SARS-CoV-2-associated. Using the MIRA data, each spike-specific TCR was mapped to the spike region that the TCR reacts to and placed in a CD4 or CD8 class. Log10-transformed breadth and depth values were compared by one-way ANOVA with Sidak's multiple comparisons tests. TCRdb mirrors the immuneACCESS table, restricted to in-frame sequences. Some clones are absent from its copies; in checked studies, under half trace to an unresolved V gene, and the reason for the others is unknown. V and J calls and clone size are copied from that table; D and trimming were computed from the DNA. The sample includes under 150,000 clones, with nearly 95% observed a single time. The top ten hold around 3.5% of the sample.

With respect to this clone: The antigen this receptor binds is unknown. One base away there is no much larger clone; base qualities are not given.

The germline V gene encodes CDR1 MNHEY and CDR2 SVGAGI. The V end loses 8 bases and the J end loses 3 bases, and a stretch of 8 bases separates them. The CDR3 numbers 13 residues from cysteine through phenylalanine. Here the CDR3 DNA is all that survives: 39 bases in frame from base 1. The time point label of this sample denotes: about 28 days (+/-7) after the second vaccine dose. AZD1222 recipients with second doses at about 4 weeks or about 12 weeks were pooled, because spike-specific TCR depth and breadth did not differ between schedules. The vaccinee samples were drawn from two UK trials, COV001 and COV002, one of which was a single-blind randomized controlled phase 2/3 trial testing AZD1222 (ChAdOx1 nCoV-19) in healthy adults. Trial participant PBMC samples were collected at day 0 and day 28 after the second dose for TCRbeta chain sequencing.

The TCR was taken from an adult who received the AZD1222 COVID-19 vaccine. Recombination joined TRBV6-5 with TRBJ1-6; the D gene cannot be named for sure. This specimen consisted of peripheral blood, obtained 28 days after the second AZD1222 dose. The DNA reads as follows: TGTGCCAGCCGGGCCAACTATAATTCACCCCTCCACTTT. Its protein is CASRANYNSPLHF.